This T cell receptor (beta chain) derives from a study of CD4 T cells in relation to SARS-CoV-2 and coronaviruses. About the research overall: Median patient age was roughly 40 years, spanning 21 to 72 years. A couple of subjects were Hispanic; patients were 8 males and 4 females.

Concerning this clone itself: Its specificity is not known.

General study findings and limits: No donor gave both pre-pandemic and post-infection samples.

Germline trimming cut 2 bases from V and 4 bases from J; bases unmatched to any gene: 5. Germline-derived CDR1 and CDR2 are MNHNY and SVGAGI (reference sequence). CDR3 size: 16 residues. Deep TCR-beta sequencing used DNA from uncultured naive and memory CD4+ T cells. Clones were sequenced by immunoSEQ multiplex PCR, and TCRdb holds only the in-frame ones, with some missing. The sample lists more than 9,000 clones; over 80% were seen once. Input material: naive CD4+ T cells from PBMCs. Subset noted: naive CD4+ T cells isolated by negative enrichment. The chain joins TRBV6-6 to TRBJ2-2; TRBD1 matches at 9 bases. The receptor comes from an adult with COVID-19. DNA of the CDR3: TGTGCCAGCAGTTACGCCGGGACAGGGTCCACCGGGGAGCTGTTTTTT. This sequence encodes CASSYAGTGSTGELFF.